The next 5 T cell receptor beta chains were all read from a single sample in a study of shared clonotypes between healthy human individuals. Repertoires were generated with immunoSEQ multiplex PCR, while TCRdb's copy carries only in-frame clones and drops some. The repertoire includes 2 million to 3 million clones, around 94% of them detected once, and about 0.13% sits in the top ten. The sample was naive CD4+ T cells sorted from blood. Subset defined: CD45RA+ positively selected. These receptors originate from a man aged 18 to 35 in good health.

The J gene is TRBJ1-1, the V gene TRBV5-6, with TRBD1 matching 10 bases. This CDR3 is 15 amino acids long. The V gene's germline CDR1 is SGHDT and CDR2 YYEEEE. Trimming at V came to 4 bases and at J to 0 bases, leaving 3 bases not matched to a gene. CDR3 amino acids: CASSRDRGLNTEAFF. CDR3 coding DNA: TGTGCCAGCAGCAGGGACAGGGGCTTGAACACTGAAGCTTTCTTT.

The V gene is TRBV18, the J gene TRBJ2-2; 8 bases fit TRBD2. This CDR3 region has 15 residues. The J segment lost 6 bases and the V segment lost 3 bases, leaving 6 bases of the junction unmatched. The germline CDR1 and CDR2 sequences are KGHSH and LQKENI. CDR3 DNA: TGTGCCAGCTCACCCGGACTAGCCGTACCCGGGGAGCTGTTTTTT. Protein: CASSPGLAVPGELFF.

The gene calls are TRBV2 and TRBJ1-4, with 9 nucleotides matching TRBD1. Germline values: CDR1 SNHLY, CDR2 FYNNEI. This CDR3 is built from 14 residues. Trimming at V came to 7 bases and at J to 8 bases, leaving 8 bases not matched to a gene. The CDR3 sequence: CASILDRGNEKLFF. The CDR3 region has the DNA TGTGCCAGCATCCTAGACAGGGGGAACGAAAAACTGTTTTTT. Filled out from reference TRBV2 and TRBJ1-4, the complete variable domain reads EPEVTQTPSHQVTQMGQEVILRCVPISNHLYFYWYRQILGQKVEFLVSFYNNEISEKSEIFDDQFSVERPDGSNFTLKIRSTKLEDSAMYFCASILDRGNEKLFFGSGTQLSVL.

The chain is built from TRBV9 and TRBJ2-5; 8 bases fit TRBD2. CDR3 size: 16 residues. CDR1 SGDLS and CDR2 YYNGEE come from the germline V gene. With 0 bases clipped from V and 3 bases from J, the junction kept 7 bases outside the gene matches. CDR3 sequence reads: CASSVDSGGAKETQYF. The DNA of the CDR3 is TGTGCCAGCAGCGTAGACTCCGGGGGGGCGAAAGAGACCCAGTACTTC.

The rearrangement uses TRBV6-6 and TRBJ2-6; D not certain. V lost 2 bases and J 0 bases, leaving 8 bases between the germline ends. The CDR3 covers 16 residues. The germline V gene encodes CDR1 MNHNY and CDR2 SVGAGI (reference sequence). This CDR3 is CASSYRAPSGANVLTF. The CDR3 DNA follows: TGTGCCAGCAGTTACCGGGCCCCCTCTGGGGCCAACGTCCTGACTTTC.